This TCR beta chain derives from a study of blood T cell repertoires in COVID-19 (dated by TCRdb to about 2020). Study-wide context: Samples from collaborators originated in the United States, Italy and Spain and spanned both the acute and convalescent phases of COVID-19. The material from the prospective study consisted of cDNA or gDNA derived from T cells, B-cell-depleted T cells, or PBMCs. The dataset comprised deeply sampled blood TCRbeta repertoires from subjects exposed to, actively infected with, or recovered from COVID-19. The repertoires were released in a freely available public database meant as a resource for research on the immune response to SARS-CoV-2. Samples were obtained from the ongoing ImmuneRACE study (first 160 participants) and from some 1,200 subjects provided by 6 global collaborators. Nearly every sample came with metadata listing a de-identified subject ID, COVID-19 status, age in years and sex. Where available, HLA class I and class II types were taken from metadata supplied by the sample provider and were not determined by assay-based typing.

The study at large found these results: The quantity of clinical and demographic metadata differed by source and by participant and was supplied without curation.

TCRbeta CDR3 regions were amplified from genomic DNA using the immunoSEQ Assay, a bias-controlled multiplex PCR. The paper's data handling went like this. Nucleated cell counts per sample were estimated from amplification of reference gene primers within the assay. Sequence reads were collapsed and filtered to measure the absolute abundance of every unique TCRbeta CDR3 rearrangement. Productive Simpson clonality was computed per sample as the square root of Simpson's diversity index over productive rearrangements. TCRdb holds this immuneACCESS table with in-frame rearrangements only. Some clones are missing; in checked studies, unresolved V genes explain under half, and the rest has no known cause. V, J and clone size were drawn from that table, and D and trimming were deduced from the DNA. Present in this sample are 55,000 to 80,000 clones, 74% of which were seen just once. The top ten hold roughly 27% of the sample.

Based on the germline V gene (reference sequence), the CDR1 and CDR2 sequences are LNHDA and SQIVND. V sheds 4 bases and J sheds 2 bases, leaving 3 bases between their ends. The cysteine opens and the phenylalanine closes a CDR3 of 13 amino acids. Only CDR3 DNA remains: 39 bases, in frame from the first base. Each collaborating institution followed its own protocols to collect whole blood in K2EDTA tubes. For TCRbeta analysis, collaborator samples were shipped as frozen whole blood, as isolated PBMCs, or as DNA extracted from either sample type. Of note for this clone: Its antigen has not been determined. Base-call qualities are not available, and no considerably larger clone is one nucleotide away.

The sample consisted of peripheral blood. The receptor was derived from a woman over 75 with acute or convalescent COVID-19. The V gene is TRBV19 and the J gene is TRBJ1-6; the D gene assignment is ambiguous. The DNA sequence is as follows: TGTGCCAGTAGTACCGCCTATAATTCACCCCTCCACTTT. Translation gives CASSTAYNSPLHF.